One sample yielded the 32 T cell receptor beta chains listed below, sequenced in a study of blood T cell repertoires in COVID-19. The repertoire was sequenced with immunoSEQ multiplex PCR; TCRdb's copy has only in-frame clones and lacks some. The table lists about 250,000 clones, around 83% of them singletons, with more than 6.5% in the top ten. The sample taken for sequencing was peripheral blood. These TCRs come from a man in his forties with active or convalescent COVID-19.

The V call is TRBV19, the J call TRBJ2-6; D might be TRBD1 (6 bases). Germline lookup yields CDR1 LNHDA and CDR2 SQIVND (reference sequence). The CDR3 has 17 amino acids. Trimming left V 2 bases short and J 0 bases short, with 11 bases between. This CDR3 is CASSIWVRGSGANVLTF. Here the CDR3 DNA reads TGTGCCAGTAGTATATGGGTCAGGGGCTCTGGGGCCAACGTCCTGACTTTC.

The V gene is TRBV28, the J gene TRBJ1-4; maybe TRBD1 (5 bases). The germline V gene has CDR1 MDHEN and CDR2 SYDVKM. The CDR3 is 14 amino acids. Trimming took off 2 bases at V and 8 bases at J, with 12 bases between the two ends. CDR3 sequence (DNA): TGTGCCAGCAGTTTACATGGGGCGGTCGAAAAACTGTTTTTT. Amino acids: CASSLHGAVEKLFF.

This chain links TRBV7-2 with TRBJ2-5, with D unclear. V gave up 6 bases and J gave up 4 bases, with 12 bases separating them. The V gene's germline CDR1 is SGHTA and CDR2 FQGNSA. CDR3 size: 13 residues. DNA for the CDR3: TGTGCCAGCAGTAGAGACCCAGGAGAGACCCAGTACTTC. Translating gives CASSRDPGETQYF.

This clone was seen a handful of times. The DNA for the CDR3 is TGTGTCAGAAGGTACCCGGGGCCTATTTTGGAGGGAGAGACCCAGTACTTC. It encodes CVRRYPGPILEGETQYF. The rearrangement uses TRBV7-5 and TRBJ2-5; whether TRBD2, the table's D call, matches the DNA was not checked. TRBV7-5 is marked as a pseudogene. The CDR3 has 17 amino acids.

The chain couples TRBV7-9 to TRBJ1-1; the match to TRBD1 covers 8 bases. This CDR3 has 15 amino acids. The V and J ends lost 5 bases and 4 bases, in that order; junction bases with no gene match: 9. Germline V gene lookup returns CDR1 SEHNR and CDR2 FQNEAQ (reference sequence). The CDR3 loop reads CASSKRTGKVTEAFF. The DNA for the CDR3 is TGTGCCAGCAGCAAAAGGACAGGGAAAGTCACTGAAGCTTTCTTT.

The CDR3 is CASKRAGTGPTDTQYF. The CDR3 DNA reads TGTGCCAGTAAACGCGCCGGGACAGGGCCTACAGATACGCAGTATTTT. The rearrangement joins TRBV19 to TRBJ2-3; 9 bases agree with TRBD1. The V gene end was trimmed by 7 bases and the J gene end by 3 bases; junction bases not matched to a gene: 11. Germline V lookup: CDR1 LNHDA, CDR2 SQIVND (reference sequence). The CDR3 length is 16 residues.

The chain combines TRBV10-3 with TRBJ1-4; tentative D call: TRBD1 (5 bases). V was trimmed by 11 bases and J by 4 bases, leaving 14 bases between them. The CDR3 totals 13 residues. Per the germline V gene, CDR1 is ENHRY and CDR2 is SYGVKD. The DNA of the CDR3 is TGTGCCGTGGCGGGGGGGAATAATGAAAAACTGTTTTTT. It specifies CAVAGGNNEKLFF.

The genes are TRBV5-1 and TRBJ2-7; 10 bases line up with TRBD1. This CDR3 contains 15 residues. V lost 4 bases and J lost 0; bases outside the gene matches: 4. CDR1 and CDR2 (germline): SGHRS, YFSETQ. The CDR3 DNA follows: TGCGCCAGCAGCGGCCGGACAGGGGGCTCCTACGAGCAGTACTTC. Translating gives CASSGRTGGSYEQYF.

The V gene is TRBV18, the J gene TRBJ1-1; tentative D call: TRBD1 (5 bases). This CDR3 region has 15 residues. The germline gives CDR1 KGHSH, CDR2 LQKENI. Trimming removed 0 bases from V and 0 bases from J, with 8 bases in between. CDR3 bases: TGTGCCAGCTCACCACCGGAGACAGTGAACACTGAAGCTTTCTTT. Translation: CASSPPETVNTEAFF.

J is TRBJ2-1 and V is TRBV6-5, with 12 bases aligning to TRBD2. CDR3 length: 13 residues. Germline V gene data show CDR1 as MNHEY and CDR2 as SVGAGI. Losses at the gene ends were 6 bases for V and 14 bases for J; bases not matched to a gene: 8. The CDR3 sequence: CASRSSGGAWEFF. In DNA, the CDR3 is TGTGCCAGCAGATCTAGCGGGGGGGCGTGGGAGTTCTTC.

The chain carries TRBV5-1 and TRBJ1-2, with TRBD1 identical over 8 bases. The CDR3 has 15 amino acids. V shed 0 bases and J 6 bases; nucleotides not matched to a gene: 7. Germline CDR1 SGHRS, CDR2 YFSETQ. CDR3 sequence (DNA): TGCGCCAGCAGCTTGGCCGGCAGGGGGCGAGATGGCTACACCTTC. Its translation: CASSLAGRGRDGYTF. Looking up the rest from reference TRBV5-1 and TRBJ1-2 gives the full variable domain: KAGVTQTPRYLIKTRGQQVTLSCSPISGHRSVSWYQQTPGQGLQFLFEYFSETQRNKGNFPGRFSGRQFSNSRSEMNVSTLELGDSALYLCASSLAGRGRDGYTFGSGTRLTVV.

This clone occurred a few times. The chain combines TRBV7-9 with TRBJ1-2; D is possibly TRBD1 (6 bases). Germline lookup yields CDR1 SEHNR and CDR2 FQNEAQ (reference sequence). CDR3 length: 17 residues. The V gene lost 1 base and the J gene lost 11 bases, with 26 bases spanning the gap. Written as DNA, the CDR3 is TGTGCCAGCAGCTTAGATTTGTCAGGGGCATCCGCGTTGTTTTACACCTTC. This codes for CASSLDLSGASALFYTF.

The rearrangement joins TRBV30 to TRBJ2-3; D might be TRBD2 (5 bases). The germline gives CDR1 GTSNPN, CDR2 SVGIG (reference sequence). V was trimmed by 1 base and J by 8 bases, leaving 7 bases between them. The CDR3 extends over 11 amino acids. CDR3 DNA: TGTGCCTGGAGTGGAGGGAGTACGCAGTATTTT. Translated, it gives CAWSGGSTQYF.

The V call is TRBV6-1, the J call TRBJ2-7; D not resolved. V lost 2 bases and J 0 bases, leaving 11 bases between the germline ends. The germline gives CDR1 MNHNS, CDR2 SASEGT. The CDR3 spans 15 residues. DNA for the CDR3: TGTGCCAGCAGTGAAATGATCTCGGTCTCCTACGAGCAGTACTTC. Amino acid sequence: CASSEMISVSYEQYF.

The chain employs TRBV11-2 and TRBJ1-1, with a tentative D call TRBD1 (5 bases). Germline V CDR1 and CDR2: SGHAT, FQNNGV. Trimming pared 0 bases from V and 0 bases from J, leaving 14 bases between. This CDR3 comprises 17 residues. Here the CDR3 reads CASSLDGWTLMNTEAFF. The DNA of the CDR3 is TGTGCCAGCAGCTTAGATGGTTGGACACTTATGAACACTGAAGCTTTCTTT.

The chain is built from TRBV7-8 and TRBJ1-2; D is undetermined. The CDR3 is 15 amino acids. The germline V gene encodes CDR1 SGHVS and CDR2 FQNEAQ. V lost 5 bases and J lost 5, with 18 bases in between. This CDR3 reads CASSRRIDNRYGYTF. CDR3 nucleotide sequence: TGTGCCAGCAGCCGCCGAATAGACAACAGATATGGCTACACCTTC.

V usage is TRBV11-2 and J usage is TRBJ2-7; 7 bases fit TRBD2. V was pared by 5 bases and J by 4 bases, with 11 bases of the junction left unmatched. From germline, CDR1 is SGHAT and CDR2 FQNNGV. This CDR3 spans 15 amino acids. CDR3 protein: CASSPLVAGGYEQYF. The CDR3 region has the DNA TGTGCCAGCAGCCCCTTGGTAGCGGGTGGGTACGAGCAGTACTTC.

This sequence joins TRBV3-1 (or the pseudogene TRBV3-2) and TRBJ2-1; 7 bases match TRBD1. The CDR3 covers 15 residues. After removal of 4 bases from V and 14 bases from J, the junction contained 17 bases not matched to a gene. Germline V lookup: CDR1 LGHDT, CDR2 YNNKEL (reference sequence). The CDR3 DNA sequence: TGTGCCAGCAGCCTAGGTGGGGCAGGGGGTAATCGGAAGTTCTTC. Its protein product is CASSLGGAGGNRKFF.

This sequence joins TRBV6-5 and TRBJ1-1; 7 bases are a match to TRBD1. The germline CDR1 and CDR2 sequences are MNHEY and SVGAGI. This CDR3 has 15 amino acids. V trimming: 2 bases; J trimming: 0 bases; junction bases outside the gene matches: 3. In nucleotides, the CDR3 is TGTGCCAGCAGTTACACAGGGGCCATGAACACTGAAGCTTTCTTT. As protein: CASSYTGAMNTEAFF.

Worth noting for this clone: The identical CDR3 is also encoded by other nucleotide sequences in the sample. The V gene is TRBV11-3, the J gene TRBJ2-7; D may be TRBD2 (7 bases). Germline V gene data show CDR1 as SGHNT and CDR2 as YENEEA. V gave up 0 bases and J gave up 0 bases, with 12 bases separating them. The CDR3 has 16 amino acids. CDR3 protein: CASSLDLGGGSYEQYF. The CDR3 coding sequence is TGTGCCAGCAGCTTAGATCTGGGAGGGGGCTCCTACGAGCAGTACTTC.

This sequence joins TRBV6-5 and TRBJ1-6; TRBD1 matches 9 bases. The CDR3 covers 16 residues. V lost 2 bases and J lost 7; bases outside the gene matches: 6. Per the germline V gene, CDR1 is MNHEY and CDR2 is SVGAGI. CDR3 sequence (DNA): TGTGCCAGCAGTTACGGGACAGGGTTTCAAAATTCACCCCTCCACTTT. Protein product: CASSYGTGFQNSPLHF.

This chain connects TRBV30 to TRBJ2-7, with 10 bases that match TRBD1. With 8 bases clipped from V and 3 bases from J, the junction kept 4 bases outside the gene matches. Germline V gene data show CDR1 as GTSNPN and CDR2 as SVGIG (reference sequence). This CDR3 comprises 12 residues. CDR3 sequence reads: CASDRGHYEQYF. The CDR3 DNA sequence: TGTGCCAGTGACAGGGGGCACTACGAGCAGTACTTC.

This clone was found once. The CDR3 DNA reads as TGTGCCAGCAGCCCGTCCTTGGACACCTTCTATGGCTACACCTTC. Its translation: CASSPSLDTFYGYTF. The chain is built from TRBV6-5 and TRBJ1-2; D possibly corresponds to TRBD1 (5 bases). Looked up from germline, CDR1 is MNHEY and CDR2 is SVGAGI. This CDR3 has 15 residues. Trimming shortened V by 6 bases and J by 4 bases, and 18 bases separated the two germline ends.

This chain links TRBV10-3 with TRBJ1-2; TRBD1 aligns across 7 bases. The CDR3 spans 14 residues. Germline V lookup: CDR1 ENHRY, CDR2 SYGVKD. After removal of 3 bases from V and 7 bases from J, the junction contained 8 bases not matched to a gene. The CDR3 loop reads CAISERGPSSGYTF. The CDR3 bases are TGTGCCATCAGTGAAAGGGGGCCAAGTAGTGGCTACACCTTC.

The chain links TRBV11-3 to TRBJ2-7, with 8 nucleotides matching TRBD2. Germline CDR1 is SGHNT and CDR2 is YENEEA. The CDR3 has 14 residues. The V gene end was trimmed by 5 bases and the J gene end by 5 bases; junction bases not matched to a gene: 8. The CDR3 loop is CASSLSGRMNEQYF. The CDR3 DNA reads TGTGCCAGCAGCCTGAGCGGGAGAATGAACGAGCAGTACTTC.

The J gene is TRBJ1-5, the V gene TRBV30; 8 positions match TRBD1. The V segment lost 6 bases and the J segment 5 bases; nucleotides outside the gene matches: 9. Per the germline V gene, CDR1 is GTSNPN and CDR2 is SVGIG (reference sequence). The CDR3 extends over 14 amino acids. CDR3 nucleotide sequence: TGTGCCTGCCAGGGGACAGGTCTACATCAGCCCCAGCATTTT. Protein product: CACQGTGLHQPQHF.

In its sample, this clone was seen a few times. This chain links TRBV2 with TRBJ1-1, with D perhaps matching TRBD1 (6 bases). CDR1 SNHLY and CDR2 FYNNEI come from the germline V gene. V lost 8 bases, J lost 4 bases, and 14 bases lay in between. The CDR3 runs to 13 residues. The CDR3 region is CASGGDRTTEAFF. CDR3 nucleotide sequence: TGTGCCAGCGGCGGCGACAGGACCACTGAAGCTTTCTTT. The full variable domain, completed using reference TRBV2 and TRBJ1-1, is EPEVTQTPSHQVTQMGQEVILRCVPISNHLYFYWYRQILGQKVEFLVSFYNNEISEKSEIFDDQFSVERPDGSNFTLKIRSTKLEDSAMYFCASGGDRTTEAFFGQGTRLTVV.

The chain is built from TRBV15 and TRBJ2-5; D is unresolved. The germline V gene encodes CDR1 LNHNV and CDR2 YYDKDF (reference sequence). The CDR3 has 14 residues. V lost 1 base, J lost 5 bases, and 11 bases lay in between. The CDR3 is CATSRASVLETQYF. In nucleotides, the CDR3 is TGTGCCACCAGCAGAGCTTCGGTGTTGGAGACCCAGTACTTC. Full variable domain (remainder filled in from reference TRBV15 and TRBJ2-5): DAMVIQNPRYQVTQFGKPVTLSCSQTLNHNVMYWYQQKSSQAPKLLFHYYDKDFNNEADTPDNFQSRRPNTSFCFLDIRSPGLGDTAMYLCATSRASVLETQYFGPGTRLLVL.

The V call is TRBV5-8, the J call TRBJ1-5; D is possibly TRBD1 (6 bases). Germline assignment: CDR1 SGHTS and CDR2 YDEGEE. Trimming took off 7 bases at V and 8 bases at J, with 19 bases between the two ends. CDR3 size: 14 residues. The CDR3 spells CASCSGEIREPQHF. The CDR3 DNA reads TGTGCCAGCTGTTCAGGGGAGATTAGGGAGCCCCAGCATTTT.

This chain uses TRBV6-1 with TRBJ2-6; no firm D call. CDR3 length equals 15 residues. Trimming cost V 1 base and J 4 bases, with 8 bases left between them. Germline values: CDR1 MNHNS, CDR2 SASEGT. The CDR3: CASSEGGYGANVLTF. The CDR3 DNA reads TGTGCCAGCAGTGAAGGCGGATACGGGGCCAACGTCCTGACTTTC.

This chain uses TRBV14 with TRBJ1-5, with 7 positions matching TRBD1. CDR3 length equals 14 residues. Germline V lookup: CDR1 SGHDN, CDR2 FVKESK. Germline trimming cut 4 bases from V and 3 bases from J; bases unmatched to any gene: 3. Written as DNA, the CDR3 is TGTGCCAGCAGCCTGACAGGGTACAATCAGCCCCAGCATTTT. It yields the protein CASSLTGYNQPQHF. Drawing the rest from reference TRBV14 and TRBJ1-5, the complete variable domain is EAGVTQFPSHSVIEKGQTVTLRCDPISGHDNLYWYRRVMGKEIKFLLHFVKESKQDESGMPNNRFLAERTGGTYSTLKVQPAELEDSGVYFCASSLTGYNQPQHFGDGTRLSIL.

J is TRBJ2-1 and V is TRBV12-5, with D perhaps TRBD1 (5 bases). The CDR3 has 13 amino acids. V lost 1 base and J 4 bases, leaving 5 bases between the germline ends. Germline V lookup: CDR1 LGHNT, CDR2 FRNRAP. This CDR3 is CASGLGQYNEQFF. CDR3 sequence (DNA): TGTGCTAGTGGTTTGGGACAGTACAATGAGCAGTTCTTC.